A single sample gave rise to the 10 T cell receptor beta chains below, sequenced in a study of blood T cells in healthy people across ages (dated by TCRdb to between 2014 and 2017). Library creation used 5' RACE. Reads for this sample came from an Illumina HiSeq 2500. A second PCR of 7 to 11 cycles was run with a J-beta primer mix and a sample-barcoded 5' primer. TCRdb cleaned the public reads at Q25 with fastp, built clones with MiXCR and kept in-frame beta chains. Rows are combined by CDR3 protein, so each entry shows the most common genes and DNA. This sample lists about 640,000 distinct CDR3 sequences; about 54% were detected once. Of the sample, over 30% falls within the top ten clones. Sequencing was carried out using blood. These TCRs come from a man aged 55 to 70 in good health.

CDR3 amino acids: CASGRLAVPYEQYF. The CDR3, as DNA: TGTGCCAGCGGGCGACTAGCGGTACCCTACGAGCAGTACTTC. The chain joins TRBV27 to TRBJ2-4; 9 bases are shared with TRBD2. The J call may be incorrect, as the DNA end agrees better with TRBJ2-7. The CDR3 contains 14 residues. Per germline, CDR1 MNHEY and CDR2 SMNVEV (reference sequence).

V is TRBV29-1 and J is TRBJ1-3; D unresolved. V lost 4 bases and J lost 0, with 10 bases in between. Germline values: CDR1 SQVTM, CDR2 ANQGSEA. The length of the CDR3 is 14 residues. The CDR3 DNA sequence: TGCAGCGTTGGATCGGCTAACTCTGGAAACACCATATATTTT. Its translation is CSVGSANSGNTIYF.

Only a few counts were recorded for this clonotype. The V and J genes are TRBV20-1 and TRBJ2-1; D may match TRBD1 or TRBD2 (5 bases each). The CDR3 has 15 residues. V was trimmed by 3 bases and J by 4 bases, leaving 16 bases between them. Germline V gene sequence: CDR1 DFQATT, CDR2 SNEGSKA (reference sequence). For the CDR3, the DNA is TGCAGTGCTAGGGAGGCAGGGTACAATTACAATGAGCAGTTCTTC. Encoded protein: CSAREAGYNYNEQFF.

This clonotype was observed a handful of times. The V and J genes are TRBV29-1 and TRBJ2-1; the match to TRBD1 covers 11 bases. The V segment lost 7 bases and the J segment 7 bases; nucleotides outside the gene matches: 6. Germline values: CDR1 SQVTM, CDR2 ANQGSEA. CDR3 size: 13 residues. CDR3 nucleotide sequence: TGCAGCGGCGGACAGGGGGCTTATAATGAGCAGTTCTTC. Protein product: CSGGQGAYNEQFF.

CDR3 DNA sequence: TGCAGTGCCCCCCAGGGGGGGTCGGACGAGCAGTACTTC. As protein: CSAPQGGSDEQYF. The rearrangement joins TRBV20-1 to TRBJ2-7; tentatively, D is TRBD1 or TRBD2 (7 bases each). V dropped 6 bases and J dropped 5 bases, with 17 bases sitting between them. The CDR3 contains 13 residues. In germline, CDR1 is DFQATT, CDR2 SNEGSKA (reference sequence).

The gene calls are TRBV24-1 and TRBJ1-1; weak D call: TRBD1 (5 bases). CDR3 length equals 12 residues. Looked up from germline, CDR1 is KGHDR and CDR2 is SFDVKD. Trimming shortened V by 0 bases and J by 11 bases, and 9 bases separated the two germline ends. The DNA of the CDR3 is TGTGCCACCAGTGATTTGGACAGACGGGCTTTCTTT. Its protein product is CATSDLDRRAFF.

J is TRBJ2-3 and V is TRBV28; D is possibly TRBD2 (6 bases). V was trimmed by 7 bases and J by 8 bases, leaving 16 bases between them. The CDR3 length is 13 residues. Germline values: CDR1 MDHEN, CDR2 SYDVKM. This CDR3 reads CASKTSGRGTQYF. CDR3 DNA: TGTGCCAGCAAGACCTCGGGGCGGGGTACGCAGTATTTT.

This rearrangement joins TRBV12-3 or TRBV12-4 to TRBJ2-5, with D perhaps TRBD2 (5 bases). Trimming pared 4 bases from V and 11 bases from J, leaving 11 bases between. The CDR3 length is 11 residues. Here the CDR3 reads CASSSLWEQYF. CDR3 bases: TGTGCCAGCAGTTCCCTCTGGGAGCAGTACTTC.

This clonotype was picked up a small number of times. The V and J genes are TRBV20-1 and TRBJ2-2; 11 bases are shared with TRBD1. Germline V gives CDR1 DFQATT, CDR2 SNEGSKA (reference sequence). The CDR3 has 16 amino acids. V lost 0 bases to trimming and J lost 4 bases; unmatched junction nucleotides: 4. Here the CDR3 DNA reads TGCAGTGCTAGAGACCCCGGGACAGGGGGCACCGGGGAGCTGTTTTTT. Translating it yields CSARDPGTGGTGELFF.

The chain has TRBV7-9 and TRBJ2-7; D possibly corresponds to TRBD1 (5 bases). Germline values: CDR1 SEHNR, CDR2 FQNEAQ (reference sequence). The CDR3 has 13 amino acids. V was clipped by 3 bases and J by 3 bases, with 9 bases between them. CDR3 sequence (DNA): TGTGCCAGCAGCTTTTCAGGGTTCTACGAGCAGTACTTC. This encodes CASSFSGFYEQYF.